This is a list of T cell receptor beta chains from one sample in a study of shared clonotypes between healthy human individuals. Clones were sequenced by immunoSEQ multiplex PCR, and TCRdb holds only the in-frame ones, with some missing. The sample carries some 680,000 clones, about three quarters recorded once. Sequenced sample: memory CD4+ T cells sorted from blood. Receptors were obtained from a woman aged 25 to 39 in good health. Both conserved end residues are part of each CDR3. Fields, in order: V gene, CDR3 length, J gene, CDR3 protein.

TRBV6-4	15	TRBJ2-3	CASSVGVDTGNTQYF
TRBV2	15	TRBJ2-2	CASRVQGTNTGELFF
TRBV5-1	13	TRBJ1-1	CASSYQGTTEAFF
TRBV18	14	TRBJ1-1	CASSPLDTYTEAFF
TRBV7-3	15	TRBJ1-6	CASSSSGSYNSPLHF
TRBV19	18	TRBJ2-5	CASSIAFNGGREQETQYF
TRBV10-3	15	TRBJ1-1	CAISEISGMNTEAFF
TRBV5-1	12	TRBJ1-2	CASSLNTDGYTF
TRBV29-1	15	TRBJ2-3	CSFASGTSGSDTQYF
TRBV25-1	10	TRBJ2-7	CASGDYEQYF
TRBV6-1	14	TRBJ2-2	CASSVQGGTGELFF
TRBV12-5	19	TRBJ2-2	CASGHSGTSGRGITGELFF
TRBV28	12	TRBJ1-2	CASRGQGDGYTF
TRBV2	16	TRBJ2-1	CASSEARAPGGSEQFF
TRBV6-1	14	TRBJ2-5	CASWTGRGRETQYF
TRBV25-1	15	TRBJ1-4	CASSDTRDRREKLFF
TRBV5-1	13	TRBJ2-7	CASSLAQVGEQYF
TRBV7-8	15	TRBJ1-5	CASSEDGRINQPQHF
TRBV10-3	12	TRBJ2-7	CAISREGYEQYF
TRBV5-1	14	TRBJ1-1	CASFQGAGDTEAFF
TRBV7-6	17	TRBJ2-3	CASSLARLAGATDTQYF
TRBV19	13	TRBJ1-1	CASSMGGNTEAFF
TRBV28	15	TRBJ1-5	CASSHKALSNQPQHF